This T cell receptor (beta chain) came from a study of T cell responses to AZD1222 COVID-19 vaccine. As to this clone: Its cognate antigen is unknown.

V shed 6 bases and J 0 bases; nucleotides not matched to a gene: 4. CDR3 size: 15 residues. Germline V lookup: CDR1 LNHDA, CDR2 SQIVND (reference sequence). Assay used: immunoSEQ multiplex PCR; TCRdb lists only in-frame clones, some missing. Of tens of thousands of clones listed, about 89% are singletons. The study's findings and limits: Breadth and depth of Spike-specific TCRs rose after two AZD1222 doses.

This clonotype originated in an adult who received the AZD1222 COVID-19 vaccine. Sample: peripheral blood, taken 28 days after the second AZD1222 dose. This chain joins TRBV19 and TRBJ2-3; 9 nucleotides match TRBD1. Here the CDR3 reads CASSPGQGSTDTQYF. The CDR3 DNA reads TGTGCCAGTAGCCCCGGACAGGGGAGCACAGATACGCAGTATTTT.